These 2 T cell receptor beta chains were sequenced from one sample in a study of blood T cell repertoires in COVID-19. The table came from immunoSEQ multiplex PCR; TCRdb's copy has only in-frame clones and leaves some out. In the table there are around 300,000 clones, approximately 88% of which are singletons. Sequences were obtained from PBMCs or T cells enriched from blood (not recorded which). The receptor set was obtained from a woman in her thirties or forties who had recovered from COVID-19.

V gene TRBV15 combines with J gene TRBJ1-1; possible D gene TRBD1, 6 bases. The CDR3 contains 14 residues. V was cut by 3 bases and J by 0 bases, with 8 bases left in between. Germline CDR1 reads LNHNV; CDR2 reads YYDKDF (reference sequence). CDR3 nucleotides: TGTGCCACCAGCAGTGGACAGATGAACACTGAAGCTTTCTTT. It codes for CATSSGQMNTEAFF.

This chain uses TRBV29-1 with TRBJ2-5; perhaps TRBD2 as D (6 bases). Germline V gene data show CDR1 as SQVTM and CDR2 as ANQGSEA. The germline V and J ends were trimmed by 6 bases and 5 bases, with 16 bases remaining between them. The CDR3 is 13 amino acids. The DNA of the CDR3 is TGCAGCGTCCGGACTACGGCCGAGGAGACCCAGTACTTC. Protein sequence: CSVRTTAEETQYF.